This TCR beta chain was sequenced in a study of CD8+CD57+ T cells in acquired aplastic anemia. Study-wide context: Among healthy donors, CD4+ cells averaged about 10 million reads.

According to the study, genomic DNA was the template for TCR beta VDJ and CDR3 profiling. TCRdb itself ran the reads through MiXCR, one entry per CDR3 protein. Among tens of thousands of distinct CDR3 sequences listed, approximately 46% were seen once. The CDR3 runs 13 residues. V dropped 6 bases and J dropped 0; count of bases not matched to a gene: 4. Germline-derived CDR1 and CDR2 are GTSNPN and SVGIG (reference sequence). The sample was sorted CD4+, CD8+, or CD8+CD57+ T cells (not recorded which) from PBMCs. This chain links TRBV30 with TRBJ1-2; 7 nucleotides agree with TRBD1. This clonotype originated in a human donor in good health, serving as a control. The CDR3 sequence: CACPRGANYGYTF. The CDR3 DNA sequence: TGTGCCTGCCCCAGGGGGGCTAACTATGGCTACACCTTC.